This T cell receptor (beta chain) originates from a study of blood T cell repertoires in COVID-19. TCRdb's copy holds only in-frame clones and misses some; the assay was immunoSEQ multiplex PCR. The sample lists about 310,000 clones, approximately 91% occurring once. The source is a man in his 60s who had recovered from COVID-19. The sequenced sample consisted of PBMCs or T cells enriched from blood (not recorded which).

The CDR3 region is CASIDRTSEQFF. CDR3 nucleotides: TGTGCCAGCATCGACCGGACTAGCGAGCAGTTCTTC. The chain employs TRBV11-3 and TRBJ2-1, with TRBD2 identical over 8 bases. The CDR3 extends over 12 amino acids. Trimming cost V 7 bases and J 10 bases; bases outside gene matches: 6. Germline CDR1 and CDR2: SGHNT and YENEEA. The variable domain in full, completed from reference TRBV11-3 and TRBJ2-1, reads EAGVVQSPRYKIIEKKQPVAFWCNPISGHNTLYWYLQNLGQGPELLIRYENEEAVDDSQLPKDRFSAERLKGVDSTLKIQPAELGDSAVYLCASIDRTSEQFFGPGTRLTVL.